The 28 T cell receptor beta chains listed next were all sequenced from one sample in a study of T cell repertoires in cytomegalovirus infection. TCRdb passed the reads through MiXCR, listing each CDR3 protein once. The table has roughly 100,000 distinct CDR3 sequences, 16% seen once; the top ten hold about 7.3%. The sample taken for sequencing was PBMCs. The receptors stem from a human donor in good health (CMV status not recorded). Some clones in this sample may be carry-over from other donors' samples.

This clonotype was found many times. This chain joins TRBV7-2 and TRBJ2-1; D remains ambiguous. Per germline, CDR1 SGHTA and CDR2 FQGNSA. V was pared by 2 bases and J by 4 bases, with 9 bases between. CDR3 length: 14 amino acids. The DNA for the CDR3 is TGTGCCAGCAGCTTACTCGCTTCGTACAATGAGCAGTTCTTC. This gives the protein CASSLLASYNEQFF.

The V call is TRBV7-9, the J call TRBJ1-1; D unresolved. The germline CDR1 and CDR2 sequences are SEHNR and FQNEAQ (reference sequence). CDR3 length: 14 amino acids. Trimming pared 4 bases from V and 3 bases from J, leaving 12 bases between. The CDR3 region has the DNA TGTGCCAGCAGCTCCCAGAGTGGCGACACTGAAGCTTTCTTT. This encodes CASSSQSGDTEAFF. Full variable domain (missing parts from reference TRBV7-9 and TRBJ1-1): DTGVSQNPRHKITKRGQNVTFRCDPISEHNRLYWYRQTLGQGPEFLTYFQNEAQLEKSRLLSDRFSAERPKGSFSTLEIQRTEQGDSAMYLCASSSQSGDTEAFFGQGTRLTVV.

This clonotype has just a few counts. V gene TRBV7-3 combines with J gene TRBJ1-2, with D hard to call. The CDR3 loop spans 12 amino acids. V dropped 6 bases and J dropped 4 bases, with 9 bases sitting between them. The germline CDR1 and CDR2 sequences are SGHTA and FQGTGA. CDR3 residues: CASSDTGYGYTF. The CDR3 DNA follows: TGTGCCAGCAGTGACACCGGCTATGGCTACACCTTC.

This clonotype was recorded at least ten times. The J gene is TRBJ2-3, the V gene TRBV7-2; no reliable D call. V lost 4 bases to trimming and J lost 5 bases, with 7 bases between them. This CDR3 region has 12 residues. The germline gives CDR1 SGHTA, CDR2 FQGNSA. The CDR3 region has the DNA TGTGCCAGCAGCTGGGGTTTAGATACGCAGTATTTT. Residues: CASSWGLDTQYF.

Of note for this clonotype: A much larger clone differs from this one at a single base, so this may be a read error. This rearrangement joins TRBV2 to TRBJ2-7, with D perhaps matching TRBD1 (6 bases). Germline values: CDR1 SNHLY, CDR2 FYNNEI. The CDR3 runs 13 residues. Trimming stripped 6 bases from V and 6 bases from J, with 15 bases between. The CDR3 DNA reads as TGTGCCAGCAGGGAACAGGGCTCGAGCGAGCAGTACTTC. Translation gives CASREQGSSEQYF.

This clonotype was counted a few times. The chain employs TRBV19 and TRBJ1-3; possible D gene TRBD1, 5 bases. V was cut by 4 bases and J by 0 bases, with 7 bases left in between. The CDR3 loop spans 14 amino acids. Germline values: CDR1 LNHDA, CDR2 SQIVND (reference sequence). CDR3 region: CASSTDSSGNTIYF. In DNA, the CDR3 is TGTGCCAGTAGTACAGACAGCTCTGGAAACACCATATATTTT.

This clonotype showed up just a few times. DNA for the CDR3: TGTGCCAGCAGACATGGAGGTGACAGCGGCTACACCTTC. It translates to CASRHGGDSGYTF. The J gene is TRBJ1-2, the V gene TRBV7-3; D perhaps matches TRBD1 (5 bases). Germline CDR1 reads SGHTA; CDR2 reads FQGTGA. This CDR3 spans 13 amino acids. V lost 6 bases, J lost 8 bases, and 16 bases lay in between.

This clonotype was seen only a few times. The rearrangement links TRBV5-5 to TRBJ2-5; D call uncertain. The CDR3 sequence is 14 residues long. Germline CDR1 and CDR2: SGHKS and YYEKEE (reference sequence). V gave up 0 bases and J gave up 2 bases, with 8 bases separating them. This CDR3 is CASSLGSVQETQYF. CDR3 in DNA: TGTGCCAGCAGCTTGGGTTCAGTTCAAGAGACCCAGTACTTC.

For this clonotype: This may stem from a read error, because a much larger clone lies one nucleotide away. The chain uses TRBV27 and TRBJ1-1; no definite D call. The CDR3 loop spans 15 amino acids. The V and J ends lost 2 bases and 0 bases respectively, with 10 bases between them. The germline V gene encodes CDR1 MNHEY and CDR2 SMNVEV (reference sequence). The CDR3, as DNA: TGTGCCAGCAGTTTAGATGCAGTCGTGAACACTGAAGCTTTCTTT. Translation gives CASSLDAVVNTEAFF.

This clonotype was seen more than once but under ten times. The chain employs TRBV5-1 and TRBJ2-1; TRBD1 aligns across 7 bases. The CDR3 runs to 16 residues. Germline-derived CDR1 and CDR2 are SGHRS and YFSETQ. After removal of 4 bases from V and 0 bases from J, the junction contained 7 bases not matched to a gene. For the CDR3, the DNA is TGCGCCAGCAGCCAAACAGGGGACCTCTCCTACAATGAGCAGTTCTTC. This sequence encodes CASSQTGDLSYNEQFF.

The chain's CDR3 is CASKRAGYTGELFF. CDR3 coding DNA: TGTGCCAGCAAGAGAGCGGGGTACACCGGGGAGCTGTTTTTT. The gene calls are TRBV6-5 and TRBJ2-2; TRBD2 aligns across 7 bases. The germline V gene encodes CDR1 MNHEY and CDR2 SVGAGI. V lost 7 bases to trimming and J lost 3 bases; unmatched junction nucleotides: 5. The CDR3 is 14 residues long.

This clonotype was picked up a small number of times. The rearrangement joins TRBV27 to TRBJ2-2, with D perhaps TRBD1 (5 bases). V was shortened by 7 bases and J by 5 bases, with 8 bases between the two germline ends. CDR1 is MNHEY and CDR2 is SMNVEV in the germline V gene (reference sequence). CDR3 length: 12 residues. The CDR3 bases are TGTGCCAGCACGTCAGGGACCGGGGAGCTGTTTTTT. Translating it yields CASTSGTGELFF.

This clonotype was seen many times. The V gene is TRBV7-2, the J gene TRBJ2-7; unclear D gene. CDR3 length: 12 residues. V was trimmed by 5 bases and J by 3 bases, leaving 8 bases between them. In germline, CDR1 is SGHTA, CDR2 FQGNSA. This CDR3 reads CASSRNSYEQYF. CDR3 coding DNA: TGTGCCAGCAGCCGAAACAGCTACGAGCAGTACTTC.

The V call is TRBV7-2, the J call TRBJ2-5; TRBD2 aligns across 7 bases. CDR3 length: 14 amino acids. With 6 bases clipped from V and 3 bases from J, the junction kept 7 bases outside the gene matches. The germline gives CDR1 SGHTA, CDR2 FQGNSA. Here the CDR3 DNA reads TGTGCCAGCAGTTACCGGGCGGGGGAAGAGACCCAGTACTTC. This sequence encodes CASSYRAGEETQYF.

To note about this clonotype: This may stem from a read error, because a much larger clone lies one nucleotide away. This sequence joins TRBV7-2 and TRBJ2-4; D may be TRBD2 (6 bases). The CDR3 is made up of 16 amino acids. CDR1 SGHTA and CDR2 FQGNSA come from the germline V gene. The CDR3 loop is CACSVAALGPKNIQYF. CDR3 sequence (DNA): TGTGCCTGCAGCGTAGCGGCACTGGGGCCCAAAAACATTCAGTACTTC.

V and J are TRBV20-1 and TRBJ2-5; a weak D match, TRBD2 (6 bases). The ends were cut back, 5 bases at V and 5 bases at J, with 18 bases in the middle. The germline V gene has CDR1 DFQATT and CDR2 SNEGSKA (reference sequence). There are 14 residues in the CDR3. As DNA, the CDR3 is TGCAGTGCTGACCCGGGGGAAGCGGTGGAGACCCAGTACTTC. It codes for CSADPGEAVETQYF.

This chain connects TRBV5-4 to TRBJ1-2, with unresolved D. Trimming removed 2 bases at V and 7 bases at J, with 21 bases between. There are 16 residues in the CDR3. CDR1 and CDR2 from the germline V gene are SGHNT and YYREEE (reference sequence). This CDR3 is CASSFSSVLRERGYTF. The CDR3 DNA is TGTGCCAGCAGCTTTTCAAGCGTCCTGAGGGAACGTGGCTACACCTTC. The entire variable domain, with the rest obtained from reference TRBV5-4 and TRBJ1-2, is as follows: ETGVTQSPTHLIKTRGQQVTLRCSSQSGHNTVSWYQQALGQGPQFIFQYYREEENGRGNFPPRFSGLQFPNYSSELNVNALELDDSALYLCASSFSSVLRERGYTFGSGTRLTVV.

This rearrangement joins TRBV9 to TRBJ1-3; no definite D call. Germline V gene lookup returns CDR1 SGDLS and CDR2 YYNGEE. The ends were cut back, 2 bases at V and 2 bases at J, with 14 bases in the middle. The CDR3 covers 16 residues. The CDR3 region has the DNA TGTGCCAGCAGCGTGAGACCGCGGACCACTGGAAACACCATATATTTT. This translates into CASSVRPRTTGNTIYF.

The J gene is TRBJ1-6, the V gene TRBV7-6; the D is unclear. CDR1 and CDR2 (germline): SGHVS, FNYEAQ. V gave up 4 bases and J gave up 6 bases, with 10 bases separating them. This CDR3 has 14 amino acids. The CDR3 region is CASSSGPSNSPLHF. The CDR3 bases are TGTGCCAGCAGCTCGGGCCCTTCTAATTCACCCCTCCACTTT.

This clonotype was seen only a few times. The rearrangement uses TRBV6-2 or TRBV6-3 and TRBJ2-4, with a weak D call TRBD1 (8 bases). Trimming stripped 6 bases from V and 8 bases from J, with 20 bases between. The germline CDR1 and CDR2 sequences are MNHEY and SVGEGT. This CDR3 comprises 15 residues. In nucleotides, the CDR3 is TGTGCCAGCAGCAAGACAGGGGAGGGGTCGGACATTCAGTACTTC. Translating it yields CASSKTGEGSDIQYF.

V gene TRBV5-1 combines with J gene TRBJ1-2, with TRBD1 matching 8 bases. Germline CDR1 and CDR2: SGHRS and YFSETQ. The CDR3 runs 15 residues. Trimming cost V 4 bases and J 4 bases; bases outside gene matches: 9. The CDR3: CASSDTGTGAYGYTF. The CDR3 DNA sequence: TGCGCCAGCAGCGACACCGGGACAGGAGCCTATGGCTACACCTTC. The full variable domain, in which reference TRBV5-1 and TRBJ1-2 provide the parts outside the CDR3, is KAGVTQTPRYLIKTRGQQVTLSCSPISGHRSVSWYQQTPGQGLQFLFEYFSETQRNKGNFPGRFSGRQFSNSRSEMNVSTLELGDSALYLCASSDTGTGAYGYTFGSGTRLTVV.

Points on this clonotype: A read error may account for a junction end that differs from germline. This chain uses TRBV4-1 with TRBJ1-4, with D perhaps TRBD1 (6 bases). This CDR3 spans 16 amino acids. The germline CDR1 and CDR2 sequences are MGHRA and YSYEKL. DNA of the CDR3: TGTGCCAGCAGCCAAGATCCTGGGGGCGGTAATGAAAAACTGTTTTTT. Translated, it gives CASSQDPGGGNEKLFF.

This clonotype was counted a few times. This chain connects TRBV19 to TRBJ2-1; possibly TRBD2 for D (6 bases). Per the germline V gene, CDR1 is LNHDA and CDR2 is SQIVND (reference sequence). The ends were cut back, 7 bases at V and 4 bases at J, with 23 bases in the middle. The CDR3 runs 17 residues. CDR3 nucleotide sequence: TGTGCCAGTACGGGAGCAGTTCGCGTTCGGGGGTACAATGAGCAGTTCTTC. This encodes CASTGAVRVRGYNEQFF.

This chain connects TRBV7-9 to TRBJ2-5, with a weak D call TRBD1 (5 bases). V was shortened by 3 bases and J by 5 bases, with 16 bases between the two germline ends. Germline CDR1 SEHNR, CDR2 FQNEAQ (reference sequence). The CDR3 loop spans 15 amino acids. The CDR3 DNA reads TGTGCCAGCAGCTTGGCAACAGGTTCGGAGGAGACCCAGTACTTC. Translation gives CASSLATGSEETQYF.

The count of this clonotype is one. V is TRBV6-5 and J is TRBJ1-1; TRBD1 aligns across 9 bases. Per germline, CDR1 MNHEY and CDR2 SVGAGI. The CDR3 is 16 amino acids. Trimming cost V 2 bases and J 1 base; bases outside gene matches: 5. CDR3 nucleotide sequence: TGTGCCAGCAGTTACGATGGGACAGGGACGAACACTGAAGCTTTCTTT. Protein product: CASSYDGTGTNTEAFF.

V is TRBV6-2 or TRBV6-3 and J is TRBJ2-3; possible D gene TRBD1, 5 bases. Deletions cut 6 bases from V and 3 bases from J, with 10 bases between. CDR3 size: 13 residues. Germline assignment: CDR1 MNHEY and CDR2 SVGEGT. The DNA for the CDR3 is TGTGCCAGCAGGCCCCAGGGAACAGATACGCAGTATTTT. Translation: CASRPQGTDTQYF.

The gene calls are TRBV5-1 and TRBJ2-1; 12 bases are a match to TRBD1. V gave up 0 bases and J gave up 6 bases; unmatched junction bases: 1. The germline V gene has CDR1 SGHRS and CDR2 YFSETQ. The CDR3 runs to 15 residues. As DNA, the CDR3 is TGCGCCAGCAGCTTGGAGGGACAGGGGGCCAATGAGCAGTTCTTC. This translates into CASSLEGQGANEQFF.

There are a few counts of this clonotype. CDR3 coding DNA: TGCAGCGGACGAGACGGATTATCCTACGAGCAGTACTTC. Translated, it gives CSGRDGLSYEQYF. V and J are TRBV29-1 and TRBJ2-7; unclear D gene. Trimming took 7 bases from V and 1 from J, leaving 14 bases between them. Germline CDR1 reads SQVTM; CDR2 reads ANQGSEA. The CDR3 contains 13 residues.